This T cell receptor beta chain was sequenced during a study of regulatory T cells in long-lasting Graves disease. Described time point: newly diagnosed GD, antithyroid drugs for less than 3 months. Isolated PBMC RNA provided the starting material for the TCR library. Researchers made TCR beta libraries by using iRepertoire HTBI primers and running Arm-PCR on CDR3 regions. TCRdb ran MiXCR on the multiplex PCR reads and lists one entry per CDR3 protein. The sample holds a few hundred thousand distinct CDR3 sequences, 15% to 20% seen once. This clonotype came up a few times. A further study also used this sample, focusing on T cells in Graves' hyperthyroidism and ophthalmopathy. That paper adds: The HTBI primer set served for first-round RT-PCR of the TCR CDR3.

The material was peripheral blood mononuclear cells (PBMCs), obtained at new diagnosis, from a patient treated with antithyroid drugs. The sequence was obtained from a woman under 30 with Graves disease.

The CDR3 coding sequence is TGTGCCAGCAGCGTAGGGACGAACACTGAAGCTTTCTTT. Translation gives CASSVGTNTEAFF. This sequence joins TRBV9 and TRBJ1-1, with D uncertain. Trimming took 0 bases from V and 1 from J, leaving 4 bases between them. The CDR3 has 13 amino acids. Germline V gives CDR1 SGDLS, CDR2 YYNGEE.